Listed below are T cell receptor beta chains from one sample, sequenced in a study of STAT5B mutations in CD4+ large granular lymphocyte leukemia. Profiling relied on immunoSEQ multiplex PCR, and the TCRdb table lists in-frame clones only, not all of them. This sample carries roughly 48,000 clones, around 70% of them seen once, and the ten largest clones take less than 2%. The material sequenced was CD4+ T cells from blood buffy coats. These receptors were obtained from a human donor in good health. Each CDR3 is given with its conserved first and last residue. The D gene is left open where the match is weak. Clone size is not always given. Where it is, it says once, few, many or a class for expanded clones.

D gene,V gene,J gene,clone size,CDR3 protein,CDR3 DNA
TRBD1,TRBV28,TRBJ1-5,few,CASRTGLGQPQHF,TGTGCCAGCAGGACAGGGTTGGGTCAGCCCCAGCATTTT
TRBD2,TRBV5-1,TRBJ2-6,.,CASSPQGRAGSGANVLTF,TGCGCCAGCAGCCCCCAAGGGAGGGCCGGCTCTGGGGCCAACGTCCTGACTTTC
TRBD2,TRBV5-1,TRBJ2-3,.,CASSFLSGGAGDTQYF,TGCGCCAGCAGCTTCCTTAGCGGGGGGGCAGGGGATACGCAGTATTTT
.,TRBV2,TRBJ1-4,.,CASSETRDREKLFF,TGTGCCAGCAGCGAAACCCGGGACCGGGAAAAACTGTTTTTT
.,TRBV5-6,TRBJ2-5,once,CASSLLRKTQETQYF,TGTGCCAGCAGCTTGCTCCGGAAAACACAAGAGACCCAGTACTTC
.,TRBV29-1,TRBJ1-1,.,CSVTRDRGDTEAFF,TGCAGCGTTACCCGGGACCGTGGAGACACTGAAGCTTTCTTT
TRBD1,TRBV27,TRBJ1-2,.,CASGGQKTGYGYTF,TGTGCCAGCGGGGGACAGAAGACTGGGTATGGCTACACCTTC
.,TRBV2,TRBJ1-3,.,CASREGGGTGNTIYF,TGTGCCAGCAGAGAAGGTGGGGGCACTGGAAACACCATATATTTT
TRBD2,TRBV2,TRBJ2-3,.,CASSRLAGITDTQYF,TGTGCCAGCAGTCGACTAGCGGGGATAACAGATACGCAGTATTTT
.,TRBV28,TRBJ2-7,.,CASSYPRDSYEQYF,TGTGCCAGCAGTTATCCCAGAGACTCCTACGAGCAGTACTTC
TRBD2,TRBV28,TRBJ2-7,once,CASTPRGGSYEQYF,TGTGCCAGCACCCCCCGGGGGGGCTCCTACGAGCAGTACTTC
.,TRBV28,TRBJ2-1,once,CASTRGGGTYNEQFF,TGTGCCAGCACCAGGGGCGGGGGCACCTACAATGAGCAGTTCTTC
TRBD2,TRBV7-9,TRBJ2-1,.,CASSLGASGYNEQFF,TGTGCCAGCAGCCTAGGGGCTAGCGGCTACAATGAGCAGTTCTTC
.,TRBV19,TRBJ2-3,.,CASSDGSAEGSTDTQYF,TGTGCCAGTAGTGACGGGAGTGCAGAGGGGTCGACAGATACGCAGTATTTT
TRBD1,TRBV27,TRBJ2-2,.,CASTRGTGFAGELFF,TGTGCCAGCACTCGGGGGACAGGGTTCGCCGGGGAGCTGTTTTTT
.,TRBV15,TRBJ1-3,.,CATSTTTGYSGNTIYF,TGTGCCACCAGCACAACGACTGGTTACTCTGGAAACACCATATATTTT
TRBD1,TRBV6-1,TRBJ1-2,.,CASNPTGDYGYTF,TGTGCCAGCAACCCCACAGGGGACTATGGCTACACCTTC
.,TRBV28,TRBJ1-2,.,CASSLSQGNYGYTF,TGTGCCAGCAGTTTAAGCCAGGGTAACTATGGCTACACCTTC
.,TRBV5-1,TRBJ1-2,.,CASTLGGGVNYGYTF,TGCGCCAGCACCCTGGGAGGGGGAGTTAACTATGGCTACACCTTC
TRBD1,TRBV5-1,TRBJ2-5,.,CASSSTGGVQETQYF,TGCGCCAGCAGCTCGACAGGGGGCGTCCAGGAGACCCAGTACTTC
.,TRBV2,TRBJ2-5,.,CASSTMQGETQYF,TGTGCCAGCAGTACGATGCAGGGGGAGACCCAGTACTTC
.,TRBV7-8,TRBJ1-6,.,CASSPGGGSPLHF,TGTGCCAGCAGCCCCGGCGGGGGTTCACCCCTCCACTTT
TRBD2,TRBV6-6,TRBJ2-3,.,CASSSGTSGLDDTQYF,TGTGCCAGCAGTTCAGGGACTAGCGGGTTGGACGATACGCAGTATTTT
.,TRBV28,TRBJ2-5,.,CASSLSGSLQETQYF,TGTGCCAGCAGTTTATCAGGGAGTCTCCAAGAGACCCAGTACTTC
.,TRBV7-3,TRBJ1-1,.,CASSLTGNTEAFF,TGTGCCAGCAGCTTAACGGGCAACACTGAAGCTTTCTTT
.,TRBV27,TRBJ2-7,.,CASSLSGYEQYF,TGTGCCAGCAGTTTATCAGGCTACGAGCAGTACTTC
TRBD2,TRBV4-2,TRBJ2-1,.,CASSQDRTRGGFNEQFF,TGTGCCAGCAGCCAAGATCGGACGCGGGGGGGTTTCAATGAGCAGTTCTTC
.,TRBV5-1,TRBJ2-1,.,CASSLAGVDEQFF,TGCGCCAGCAGCTTGGCAGGGGTCGATGAGCAGTTCTTC
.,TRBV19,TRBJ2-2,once,CASSSDSFGPGELFF,TGTGCCAGTAGTTCAGACTCCTTCGGCCCCGGGGAGCTGTTTTTT
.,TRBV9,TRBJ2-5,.,CASSVDTYGETQYF,TGTGCCAGCAGCGTAGATACTTATGGAGAGACCCAGTACTTC
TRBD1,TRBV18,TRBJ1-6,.,CASSLLTGEGSPLHF,TGTGCCAGCTCACTCTTGACAGGGGAGGGATCACCCCTCCACTTT
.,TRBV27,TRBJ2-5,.,CASSPMGTQETQYF,TGTGCCAGCAGTCCTATGGGGACCCAAGAGACCCAGTACTTC
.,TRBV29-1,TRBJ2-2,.,CSVQTGTSGGTGELFF,TGCAGCGTCCAAACCGGGACAAGCGGTGGCACCGGGGAGCTGTTTTTT
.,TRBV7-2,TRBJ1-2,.,CASSLRQDSSYTF,TGTGCCAGCAGCTTAAGACAGGATTCGTCTTACACCTTC
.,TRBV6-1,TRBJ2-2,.,CASSEWGREEEELFF,TGTGCCAGCAGTGAATGGGGCAGGGAGGAAGAGGAGCTGTTTTTT
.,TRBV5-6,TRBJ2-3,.,CASSLGRGTDTQYF,TGTGCCAGCAGCTTGGGGCGTGGGACAGATACGCAGTATTTT
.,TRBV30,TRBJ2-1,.,CAWALGTTHNEQFF,TGTGCCTGGGCCCTCGGGACAACCCACAATGAGCAGTTCTTC
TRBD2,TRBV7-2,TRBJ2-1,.,CASSPPGLAGPGNEQFF,TGTGCCAGCAGCCCGCCCGGACTAGCGGGGCCCGGGAATGAGCAGTTCTTC
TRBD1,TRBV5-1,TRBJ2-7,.,CASSQGQNYEQYF,TGCGCCAGCAGCCAGGGACAGAACTACGAGCAGTACTTC
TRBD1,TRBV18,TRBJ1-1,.,CASSTGEATEAFF,TGTGCCAGCTCAACAGGGGAAGCTACTGAAGCTTTCTTT
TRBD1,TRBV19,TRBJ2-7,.,CASSIPGRDSSYEQYF,TGTGCCAGTAGTATCCCCGGCCGGGACAGCTCCTACGAGCAGTACTTC
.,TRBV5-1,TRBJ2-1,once,CASVQDPHSPNEQFF,TGCGCCAGCGTACAAGACCCGCACTCACCCAATGAGCAGTTCTTC
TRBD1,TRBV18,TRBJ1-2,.,CASSSGTDYGYTF,TGTGCCAGCTCATCCGGGACAGACTATGGCTACACCTTC
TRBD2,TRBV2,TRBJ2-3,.,CASRPWALGGTSTDTQYF,TGTGCCAGCAGACCATGGGCCCTCGGGGGGACTAGCACAGATACGCAGTATTTT
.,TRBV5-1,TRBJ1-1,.,CASSRLDSQNTEAFF,TGCGCCAGCAGTAGACTAGACAGCCAGAACACTGAAGCTTTCTTT
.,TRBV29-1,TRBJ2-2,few,CSVQRERELFF,TGCAGCGTCCAAAGGGAAAGGGAGCTGTTTTTT
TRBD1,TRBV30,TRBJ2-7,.,CAWSVAGGEYEQYF,TGTGCCTGGAGTGTGGCAGGGGGCGAATACGAGCAGTACTTC
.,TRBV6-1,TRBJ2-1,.,CASTPRNNEQFF,TGTGCCAGCACCCCTAGGAACAATGAGCAGTTCTTC
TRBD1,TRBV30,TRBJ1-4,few,CAWSAGQGREKLFF,TGTGCCTGGAGTGCCGGACAGGGTCGGGAAAAACTGTTTTTT